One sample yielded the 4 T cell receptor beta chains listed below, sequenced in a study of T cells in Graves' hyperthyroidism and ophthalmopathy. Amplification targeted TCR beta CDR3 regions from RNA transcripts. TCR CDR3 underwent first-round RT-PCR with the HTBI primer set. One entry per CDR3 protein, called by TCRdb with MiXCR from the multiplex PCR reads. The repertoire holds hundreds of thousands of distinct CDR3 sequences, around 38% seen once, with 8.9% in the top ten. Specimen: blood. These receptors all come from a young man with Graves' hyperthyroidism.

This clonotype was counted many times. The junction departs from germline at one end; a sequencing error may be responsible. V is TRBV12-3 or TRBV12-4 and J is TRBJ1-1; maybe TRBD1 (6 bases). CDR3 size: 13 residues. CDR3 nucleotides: TGTGCCAGCAGCTTAGGGGGTCGGACTGAAGCTTTCTTT. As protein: CASSLGGRTEAFF.

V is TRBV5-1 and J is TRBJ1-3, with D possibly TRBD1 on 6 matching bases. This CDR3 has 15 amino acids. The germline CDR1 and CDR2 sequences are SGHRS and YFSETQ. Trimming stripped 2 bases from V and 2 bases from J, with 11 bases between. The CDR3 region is CASSFGGSAGNTIYF. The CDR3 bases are TGCGCCAGCAGCTTCGGGGGCTCGGCTGGAAACACCATATATTTT.

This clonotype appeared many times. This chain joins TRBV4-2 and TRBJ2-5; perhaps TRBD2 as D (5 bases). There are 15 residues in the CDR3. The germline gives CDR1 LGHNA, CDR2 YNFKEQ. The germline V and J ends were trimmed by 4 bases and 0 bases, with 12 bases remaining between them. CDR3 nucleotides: TGTGCCAGCAGCCTCTCGGACGGGAACCAAGAGACCCAGTACTTC. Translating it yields CASSLSDGNQETQYF.

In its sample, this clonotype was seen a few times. The CDR3 coding sequence is TGTGCCAGCAGCTCCCCCGGTCGCCGGGGTCAGCCCCAGCATTTT. It encodes CASSSPGRRGQPQHF. The chain is built from TRBV7-2 and TRBJ1-5, with unresolved D. The germline V gene encodes CDR1 SGHTA and CDR2 FQGNSA. CDR3 length: 15 residues. V lost 4 bases to trimming and J lost 6 bases, with 16 bases between them.